This TCR beta chain came from a study of shared clonotypes between healthy human individuals. Cells designated naive CD8 were CD45RO-negative and were positively selected for CCR7, with terminally differentiated effector memory CD45RA+ cells excluded. Study donors comprised healthy, HIV-negative adults devoid of recent acute infection or vaccination. Sequenced by immunoSEQ multiplex PCR; TCRdb stores in-frame clones only, minus some. In the table there are roughly 2.1 million clones, about 93% of which are singletons. This TCR was recovered from a man between 18 and 29 years old in good health. Some clones in this sample may be carry-over from other donors' samples. The sample taken for sequencing was naive CD8+ T cells from PBMCs.

The CDR3 reads CASSLSRGEQYF. As DNA, the CDR3 is TGTGCCAGCAGCCTATCCAGGGGCGAGCAGTACTTC. The chain is built from TRBV7-8 and TRBJ2-7; maybe TRBD1 (6 bases). V was clipped by 5 bases and J by 6 bases, with 11 bases between them. Germline V gives CDR1 SGHVS, CDR2 FQNEAQ. CDR3 length: 12 residues.